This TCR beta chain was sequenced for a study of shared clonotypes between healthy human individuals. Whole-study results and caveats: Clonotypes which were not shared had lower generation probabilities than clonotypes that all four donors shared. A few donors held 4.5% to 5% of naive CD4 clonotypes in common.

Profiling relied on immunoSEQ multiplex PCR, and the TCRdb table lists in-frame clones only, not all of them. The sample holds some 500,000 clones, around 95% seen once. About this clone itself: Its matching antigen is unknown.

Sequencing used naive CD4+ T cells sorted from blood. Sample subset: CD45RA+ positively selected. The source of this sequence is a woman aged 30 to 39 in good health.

The CDR3 is CASGNWGTSIGGELFF. DNA for the CDR3: TGTGCCAGCGGCAATTGGGGGACCTCCATCGGCGGGGAGCTGTTTTTT. The chain links TRBV7-2 to TRBJ2-2; D may correspond to TRBD1 or TRBD2 (5 bases each). Trimming left V 8 bases short and J 7 bases short, with 23 bases between. CDR3 length equals 16 residues. Germline V gives CDR1 SGHTA, CDR2 FQGNSA.